This TCR beta chain originates from a study of spatial heterogeneity in lung cancer. Time point: sample taken at primary tumor resection. The authors sequenced whole RNA from tumor, nontumor lung or frozen PBMC without sorting. CDR1 is KGHSH and CDR2 is LQKENI in the germline V gene. The V end lost 3 bases, the J end lost 3 bases, and 8 bases lay between the germline ends. The CDR3 has 13 residues. MiXCR, run by TCRdb on the 5' RACE reads, gives a single entry per CDR3 protein. The sample comprises tens of thousands of distinct CDR3 sequences, less than 15% of which are singletons, and about 38% rests with the top ten.

Sequencing was performed on PBMCs, taken at surgery. The rearrangement joins TRBV18 to TRBJ1-1, with D maybe TRBD1 (5 bases). The TCR was taken from a male donor with early-stage non-small cell lung cancer. CDR3 residues: CASSPGGDTEAFF. CDR3 DNA sequence: TGTGCCAGCTCACCTGGGGGAGACACTGAAGCTTTCTTT.